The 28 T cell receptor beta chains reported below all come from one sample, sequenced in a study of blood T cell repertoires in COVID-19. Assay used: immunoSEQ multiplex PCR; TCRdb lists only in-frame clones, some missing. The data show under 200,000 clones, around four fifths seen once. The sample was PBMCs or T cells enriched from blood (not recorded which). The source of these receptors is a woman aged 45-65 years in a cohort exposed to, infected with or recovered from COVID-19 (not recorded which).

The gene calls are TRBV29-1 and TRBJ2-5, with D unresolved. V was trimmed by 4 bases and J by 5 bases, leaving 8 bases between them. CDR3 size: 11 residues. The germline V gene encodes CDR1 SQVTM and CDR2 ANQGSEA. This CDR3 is CSVARSETQYF. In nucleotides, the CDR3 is TGCAGCGTTGCTAGGTCGGAGACCCAGTACTTC.

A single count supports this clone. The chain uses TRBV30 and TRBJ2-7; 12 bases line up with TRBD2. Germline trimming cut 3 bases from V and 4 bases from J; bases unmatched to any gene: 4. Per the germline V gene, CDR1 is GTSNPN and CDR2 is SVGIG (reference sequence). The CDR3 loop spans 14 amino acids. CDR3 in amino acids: CAWRLAGGLYEQYF. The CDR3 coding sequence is TGTGCCTGGAGACTAGCGGGGGGTCTGTACGAGCAGTACTTC.

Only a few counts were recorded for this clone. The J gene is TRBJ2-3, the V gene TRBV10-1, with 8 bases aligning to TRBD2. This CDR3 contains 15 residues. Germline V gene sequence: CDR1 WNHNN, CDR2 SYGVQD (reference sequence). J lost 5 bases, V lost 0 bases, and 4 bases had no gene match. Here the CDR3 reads CASSESIAGKDTQYF. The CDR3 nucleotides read TGCGCCAGCAGTGAGTCCATAGCGGGAAAAGATACGCAGTATTTT.

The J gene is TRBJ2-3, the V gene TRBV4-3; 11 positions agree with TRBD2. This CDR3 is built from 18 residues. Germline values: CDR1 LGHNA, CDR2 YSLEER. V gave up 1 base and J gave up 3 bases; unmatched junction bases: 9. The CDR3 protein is CASSQGRVAGGLTDTQYF. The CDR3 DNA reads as TGCGCCAGCAGCCAAGGGAGGGTAGCGGGGGGGCTAACAGATACGCAGTATTTT.

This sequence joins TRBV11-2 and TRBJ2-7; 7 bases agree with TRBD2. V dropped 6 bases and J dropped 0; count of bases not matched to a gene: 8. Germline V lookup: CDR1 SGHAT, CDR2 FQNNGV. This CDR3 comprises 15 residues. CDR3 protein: CASRTGLGSSYEQYF. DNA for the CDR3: TGTGCCAGCAGAACCGGACTAGGGAGCTCCTACGAGCAGTACTTC.

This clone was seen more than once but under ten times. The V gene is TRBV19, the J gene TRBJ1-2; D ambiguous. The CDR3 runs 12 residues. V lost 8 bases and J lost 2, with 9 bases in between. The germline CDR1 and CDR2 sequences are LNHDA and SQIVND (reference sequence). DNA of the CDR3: TGTGCCAGTCTGGCAGAAAACTATGGCTACACCTTC. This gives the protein CASLAENYGYTF. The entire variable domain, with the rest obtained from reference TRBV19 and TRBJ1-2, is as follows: DGGITQSPKYLFRKEGQNVTLSCEQNLNHDAMYWYRQDPGQGLRLIYYSQIVNDFQKGDIAEGYSVSREKKESFPLTVTSAQKNPTAFYLCASLAENYGYTFGSGTRLTVV.

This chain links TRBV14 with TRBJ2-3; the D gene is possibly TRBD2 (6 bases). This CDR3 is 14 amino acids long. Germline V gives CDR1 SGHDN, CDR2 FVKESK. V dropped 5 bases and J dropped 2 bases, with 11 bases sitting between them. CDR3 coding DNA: TGTGCCAGCAGCACCGGGACTCACACAGATACGCAGTATTTT. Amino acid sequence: CASSTGTHTDTQYF.

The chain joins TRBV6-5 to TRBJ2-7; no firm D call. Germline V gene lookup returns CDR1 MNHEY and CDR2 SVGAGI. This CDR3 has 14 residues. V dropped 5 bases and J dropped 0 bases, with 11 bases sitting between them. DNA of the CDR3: TGTGCCAGCAGTCCTCCCGGTCTCTCCTACGAGCAGTACTTC. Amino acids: CASSPPGLSYEQYF.

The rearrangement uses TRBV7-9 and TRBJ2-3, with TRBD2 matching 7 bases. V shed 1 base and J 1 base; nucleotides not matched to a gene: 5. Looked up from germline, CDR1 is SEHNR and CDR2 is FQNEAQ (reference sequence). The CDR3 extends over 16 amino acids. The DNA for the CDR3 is TGTGCCAGCAGCTTAGTTAATCGGGGGGGCACAGATACGCAGTATTTT. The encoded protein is CASSLVNRGGTDTQYF. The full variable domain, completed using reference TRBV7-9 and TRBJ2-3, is DTGVSQNPRHKITKRGQNVTFRCDPISEHNRLYWYRQTLGQGPEFLTYFQNEAQLEKSRLLSDRFSAERPKGSFSTLEIQRTEQGDSAMYLCASSLVNRGGTDTQYFGPGTRLTVL.

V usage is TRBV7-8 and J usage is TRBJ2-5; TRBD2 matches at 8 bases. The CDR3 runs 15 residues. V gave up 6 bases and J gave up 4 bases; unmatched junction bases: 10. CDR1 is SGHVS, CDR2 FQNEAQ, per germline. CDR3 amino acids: CASSKEAGEAETQYF. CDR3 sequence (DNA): TGTGCCAGCAGTAAGGAAGCGGGAGAGGCAGAGACCCAGTACTTC.

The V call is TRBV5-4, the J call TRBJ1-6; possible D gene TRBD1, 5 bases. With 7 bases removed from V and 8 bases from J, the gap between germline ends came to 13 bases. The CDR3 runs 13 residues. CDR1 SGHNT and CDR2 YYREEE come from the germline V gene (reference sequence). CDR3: CASLDSQDSPLHF. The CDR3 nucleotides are TGTGCCAGCCTAGACAGCCAAGATTCACCCCTCCACTTT.

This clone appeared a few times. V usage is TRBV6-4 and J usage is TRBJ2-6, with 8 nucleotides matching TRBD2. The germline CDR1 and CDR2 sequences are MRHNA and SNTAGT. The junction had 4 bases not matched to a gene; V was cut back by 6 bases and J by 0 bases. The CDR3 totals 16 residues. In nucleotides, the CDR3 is TGTGCCAGCAGCGAGCGGGGGAGCTCTGGGGCCAACGTCCTGACTTTC. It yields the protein CASSERGSSGANVLTF.

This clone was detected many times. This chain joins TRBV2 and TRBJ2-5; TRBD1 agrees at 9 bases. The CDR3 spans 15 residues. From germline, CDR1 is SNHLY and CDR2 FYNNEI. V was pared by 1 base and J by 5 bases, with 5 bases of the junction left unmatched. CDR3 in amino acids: CASSEGDRDGETQYF. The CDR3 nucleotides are TGTGCCAGCAGTGAAGGGGACAGGGACGGGGAGACCCAGTACTTC.

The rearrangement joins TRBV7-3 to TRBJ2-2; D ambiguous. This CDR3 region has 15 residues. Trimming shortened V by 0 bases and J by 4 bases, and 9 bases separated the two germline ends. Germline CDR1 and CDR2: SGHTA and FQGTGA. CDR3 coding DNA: TGTGCCAGCAGCTTAACAGAAACACGCACCGGGGAGCTGTTTTTT. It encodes CASSLTETRTGELFF.

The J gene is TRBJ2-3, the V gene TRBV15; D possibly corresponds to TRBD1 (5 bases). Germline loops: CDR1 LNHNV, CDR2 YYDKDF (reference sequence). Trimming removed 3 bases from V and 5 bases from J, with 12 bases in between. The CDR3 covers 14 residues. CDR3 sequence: CATSRLNRGDTQYF. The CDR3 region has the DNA TGTGCCACCAGCAGGTTAAATAGGGGAGATACGCAGTATTTT.

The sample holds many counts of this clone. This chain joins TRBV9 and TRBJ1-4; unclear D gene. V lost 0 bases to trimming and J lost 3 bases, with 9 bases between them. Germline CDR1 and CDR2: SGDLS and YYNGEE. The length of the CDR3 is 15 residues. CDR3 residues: CASSVGRGSNEKLFF. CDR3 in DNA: TGTGCCAGCAGCGTAGGACGAGGGTCTAATGAAAAACTGTTTTTT.

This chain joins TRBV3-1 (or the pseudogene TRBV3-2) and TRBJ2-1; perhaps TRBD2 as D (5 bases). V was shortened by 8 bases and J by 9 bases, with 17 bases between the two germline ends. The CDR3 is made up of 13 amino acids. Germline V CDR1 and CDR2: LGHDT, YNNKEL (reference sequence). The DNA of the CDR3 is TGTGCCAGCGGCTTAGGGAGTGGATCTGAGCAGTTCTTC. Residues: CASGLGSGSEQFF.

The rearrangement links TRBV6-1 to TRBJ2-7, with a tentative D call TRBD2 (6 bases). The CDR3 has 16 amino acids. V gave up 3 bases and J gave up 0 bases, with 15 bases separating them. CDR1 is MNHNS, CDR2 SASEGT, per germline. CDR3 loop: CASSEQNGGSSYEQYF. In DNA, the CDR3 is TGTGCCAGCAGTGAGCAGAATGGGGGGAGCTCCTACGAGCAGTACTTC.

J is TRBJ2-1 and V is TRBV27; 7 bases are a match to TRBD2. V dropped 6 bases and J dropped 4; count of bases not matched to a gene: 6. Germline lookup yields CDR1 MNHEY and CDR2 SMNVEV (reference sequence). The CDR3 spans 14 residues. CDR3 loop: CASSTSVGYNEQFF. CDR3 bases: TGTGCCAGCAGCACTAGCGTAGGGTACAATGAGCAGTTCTTC.

The CDR3 reads CASRGQDHQPQHF. In nucleotides, the CDR3 is TGTGCCAGCAGGGGACAGGACCATCAGCCCCAGCATTTT. The rearrangement links TRBV12-3 or TRBV12-4 to TRBJ1-5; TRBD1 matches at 8 bases. With 6 bases clipped from V and 5 bases from J, the junction kept 3 bases outside the gene matches. This CDR3 is 13 amino acids long.

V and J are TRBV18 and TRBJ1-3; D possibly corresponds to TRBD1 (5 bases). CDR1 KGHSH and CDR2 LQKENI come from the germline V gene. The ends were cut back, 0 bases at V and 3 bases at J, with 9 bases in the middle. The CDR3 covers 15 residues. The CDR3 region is CASSPPGGRGNTIYF. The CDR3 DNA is TGTGCCAGCTCACCACCCGGGGGTCGTGGAAACACCATATATTTT.

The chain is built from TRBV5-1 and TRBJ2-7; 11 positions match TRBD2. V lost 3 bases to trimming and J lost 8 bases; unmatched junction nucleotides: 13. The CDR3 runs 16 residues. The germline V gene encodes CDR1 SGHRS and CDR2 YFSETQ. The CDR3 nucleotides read TGCGCCAGCAGCTCAAGGGGTACTAGCGGGAGTACGAAGCAGTACTTC. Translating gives CASSSRGTSGSTKQYF.

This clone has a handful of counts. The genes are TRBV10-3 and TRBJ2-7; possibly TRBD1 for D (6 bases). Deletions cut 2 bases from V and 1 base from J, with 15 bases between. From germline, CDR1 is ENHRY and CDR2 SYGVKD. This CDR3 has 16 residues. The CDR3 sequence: CAISEPQTGSSYEQYF. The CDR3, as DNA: TGTGCCATCAGTGAGCCCCAGACAGGCTCTTCCTACGAGCAGTACTTC.

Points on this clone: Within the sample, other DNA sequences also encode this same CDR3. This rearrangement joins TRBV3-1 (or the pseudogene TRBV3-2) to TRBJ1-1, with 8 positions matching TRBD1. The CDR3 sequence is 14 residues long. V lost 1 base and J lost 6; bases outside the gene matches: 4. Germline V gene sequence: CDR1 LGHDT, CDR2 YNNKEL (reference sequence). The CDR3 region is CASSQAGTGAEAFF. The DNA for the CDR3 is TGTGCCAGCAGCCAAGCCGGGACAGGCGCTGAAGCTTTCTTT.

The CDR3 DNA sequence: TGTGCCAGCAGCCTGACGGGGGGGGACCTCCGGGAGCTGTTTTTT. Encoded protein: CASSLTGGDLRELFF. The chain is built from TRBV28 and TRBJ2-2; 8 nucleotides match TRBD2. The length of the CDR3 is 15 residues. CDR1 MDHEN and CDR2 SYDVKM come from the germline V gene. The J segment lost 9 bases and the V segment lost 6 bases, leaving 12 bases of the junction unmatched.

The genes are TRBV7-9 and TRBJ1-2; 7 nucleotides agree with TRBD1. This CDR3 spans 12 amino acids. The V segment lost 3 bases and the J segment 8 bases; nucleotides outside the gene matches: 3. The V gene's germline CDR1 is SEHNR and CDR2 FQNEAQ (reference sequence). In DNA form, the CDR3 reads TGTGCCAGCAGCTTGGACAGGACAGGCTACACCTTC. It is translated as CASSLDRTGYTF.

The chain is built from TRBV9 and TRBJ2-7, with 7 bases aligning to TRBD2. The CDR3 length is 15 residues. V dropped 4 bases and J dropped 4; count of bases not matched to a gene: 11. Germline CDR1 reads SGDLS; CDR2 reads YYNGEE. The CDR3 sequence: CASSPPGGGRYEQYF. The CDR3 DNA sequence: TGTGCCAGCAGCCCTCCGGGGGGAGGGAGGTACGAGCAGTACTTC.

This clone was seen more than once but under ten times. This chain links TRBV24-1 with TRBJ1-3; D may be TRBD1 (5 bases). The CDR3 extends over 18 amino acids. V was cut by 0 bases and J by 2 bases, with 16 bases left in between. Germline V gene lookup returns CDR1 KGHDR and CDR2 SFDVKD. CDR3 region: CATSDLYSRGVPGNTIYF. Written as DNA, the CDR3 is TGTGCCACCAGTGATTTGTATTCGCGGGGGGTGCCTGGAAACACCATATATTTT.